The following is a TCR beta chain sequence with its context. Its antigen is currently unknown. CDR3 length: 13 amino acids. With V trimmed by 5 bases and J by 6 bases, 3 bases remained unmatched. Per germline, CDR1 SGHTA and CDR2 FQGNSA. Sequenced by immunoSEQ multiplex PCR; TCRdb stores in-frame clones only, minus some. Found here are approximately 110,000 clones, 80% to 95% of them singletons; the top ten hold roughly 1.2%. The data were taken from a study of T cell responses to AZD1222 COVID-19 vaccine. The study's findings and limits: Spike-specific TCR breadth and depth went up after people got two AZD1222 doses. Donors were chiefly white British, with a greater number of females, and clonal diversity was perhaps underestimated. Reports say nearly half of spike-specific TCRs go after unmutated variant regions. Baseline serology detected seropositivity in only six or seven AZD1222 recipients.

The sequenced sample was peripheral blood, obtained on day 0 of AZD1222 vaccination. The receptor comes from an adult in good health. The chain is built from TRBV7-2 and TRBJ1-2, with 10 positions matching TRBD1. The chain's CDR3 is CASSRTGGNGYTF. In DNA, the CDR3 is TGTGCCAGCAGCCGGACAGGGGGGAATGGCTACACCTTC.